This T cell receptor (beta chain) was documented in a study of identical twins. Overall study results and limits: For cord blood, abundant beta clonotypes had fewer insertions, unlike memory repertoires, which showed none.

This clonotype has at least ten counts. Antigen specificity is unknown. Germline CDR1 and CDR2: DFQATT and SNEGSKA (reference sequence). This CDR3 is 14 amino acids long. Deletions cut 5 bases from V and 0 bases from J, with 11 bases between. All donors were healthy, and all were Caucasian. TCRdb redid the calling of the 5' RACE reads with MiXCR, one entry per CDR3 protein. This table has over 600,000 distinct CDR3 sequences, 20% to 25% appearing once. The same data also contributed to another study, on T cells expressing NK-cell markers. Turning to that study: Repertoire data for TCR beta were derived from sorted T cells (CD3+CD56+NKG2C+, CD3+CD56+NKG2C- and CD3+CD56-NKG2C+). Several donors' CD3+CD56-NKG2C+ cells were dominated by the same clonotypes.

V usage is TRBV20-1 and J usage is TRBJ2-1, with D unresolved. This TCR came from a woman in her late teens or twenties in good health. Sequencing was performed on PBMCs. CDR3 DNA sequence: TGCAGTGCTCCTCGATCGGGCTCCTACAATGAGCAGTTCTTC. The encoded protein is CSAPRSGSYNEQFF.